Shown below are 27 T cell receptor beta chains from a single sample sequenced in a study of blood T cell repertoires in COVID-19. Clones were read by immunoSEQ multiplex PCR, and TCRdb kept only the in-frame ones, dropping some. This table holds about 170,000 clones, approximately 92% found once. The specimen was peripheral blood. The receptor source for this set is a man aged 25-45 years with COVID-19, enrolled during active disease.

This clone appeared a single time. The chain recombines TRBV3-1 (or the pseudogene TRBV3-2) with TRBJ2-3, with D possibly matching TRBD1 (6 bases). Germline CDR1 and CDR2: LGHDT and YNNKEL (reference sequence). This CDR3 has 14 residues. V was trimmed by 0 bases and J by 7 bases, leaving 11 bases between them. The CDR3 DNA sequence: TGTGCCAGCAGCCAAGAAGAGGGGGTCTATACGCAGTATTTT. It encodes CASSQEEGVYTQYF.

The chain couples TRBV7-8 to TRBJ2-1; 7 nucleotides line up with TRBD2. The V and J ends lost 5 bases and 0 bases, in that order; junction bases with no gene match: 16. Germline CDR1 and CDR2: SGHVS and FQNEAQ. This CDR3 has 19 amino acids. As DNA, the CDR3 is TGTGCCAGCAGCCCTAGCGGCGGCGCGGGGCGAAGCTCCTACAATGAGCAGTTCTTC. This sequence encodes CASSPSGGAGRSSYNEQFF.

The chain has TRBV29-1 and TRBJ2-7; D is possibly TRBD1 (5 bases). V dropped 7 bases and J dropped 2 bases, with 21 bases sitting between them. This CDR3 region has 15 residues. Germline V lookup: CDR1 SQVTM, CDR2 ANQGSEA. The CDR3 nucleotides are TGCAGCGCCACACCTCCCACAGGTGGAGCCTACGAGCAGTACTTC. Encoded protein: CSATPPTGGAYEQYF.

The genes are TRBV7-9 and TRBJ1-4; 9 bases are shared with TRBD1. V lost 2 bases, J lost 5 bases, and 12 bases stayed unmatched. CDR3 length: 18 residues. CDR1 is SEHNR and CDR2 is FQNEAQ in the germline V gene (reference sequence). The CDR3 DNA reads TGTGCCAGCAGCTTAAGGTCAGGAACAGGGGGCGAAAATGAAAAACTGTTTTTT. It encodes CASSLRSGTGGENEKLFF.

This chain joins TRBV7-2 and TRBJ2-1; the D gene is possibly TRBD2 (5 bases). Germline V gives CDR1 SGHTA, CDR2 FQGNSA. V was cut by 3 bases and J by 3 bases, with 12 bases left in between. CDR3 length: 15 amino acids. The CDR3 protein is CASSFTSGNYNEQFF. CDR3 DNA sequence: TGTGCCAGCAGCTTCACAAGCGGAAACTACAATGAGCAGTTCTTC.

The chain uses TRBV6-5 and TRBJ2-1; unclear D gene. The CDR3 is 14 residues long. V lost 6 bases and J 3 bases, leaving 12 bases between the germline ends. The germline CDR1 and CDR2 sequences are MNHEY and SVGAGI. This CDR3 reads CASRGPALYNEQFF. The CDR3 DNA follows: TGTGCCAGCAGGGGCCCCGCTCTCTACAATGAGCAGTTCTTC.

The chain is built from TRBV7-9 and TRBJ2-7; D is unclear. Germline V CDR1 and CDR2: SEHNR, FQNEAQ (reference sequence). The CDR3 length is 12 residues. The germline V and J ends were trimmed by 5 bases and 5 bases, with 10 bases remaining between them. The CDR3 reads CASSLPSDEQYF. CDR3 sequence (DNA): TGTGCCAGCAGCCTCCCGTCCGACGAGCAGTACTTC.

This clone was detected only once. This sequence joins TRBV6-2 or TRBV6-3 and TRBJ2-1, with D possibly being TRBD2 (6 bases). This CDR3 is built from 14 residues. Trimming removed 0 bases from V and 10 bases from J, with 13 bases in between. The germline V gene encodes CDR1 MNHEY and CDR2 SVGEGT. DNA of the CDR3: TGTGCCAGCAGTTACTCGGGACTCTGGGACGAGCAGTTCTTC. As protein: CASSYSGLWDEQFF.

The chain has TRBV30 and TRBJ1-1; D remains ambiguous. CDR3 length: 15 residues. Germline lookup yields CDR1 GTSNPN and CDR2 SVGIG (reference sequence). The V end was cut by 1 base, the J end by 5 bases, with 17 bases between. The chain's CDR3 is CAWSDSIGVSTEAFF. CDR3 nucleotides: TGTGCCTGGAGTGACTCCATCGGGGTCTCGACTGAAGCTTTCTTT. Looking up the rest from reference TRBV30 and TRBJ1-1 gives the full variable domain: SQTIHQWPATLVQPVGSPLSLECTVEGTSNPNLYWYRQAAGRGLQLLFYSVGIGQISSEVPQNLSASRPQDRQFILSSKKLLLSDSGFYLCAWSDSIGVSTEAFFGQGTRLTVV.

V gene TRBV19 combines with J gene TRBJ1-2; possible D gene TRBD1, 5 bases. The CDR3 sequence is 14 residues long. The germline V gene encodes CDR1 LNHDA and CDR2 SQIVND (reference sequence). The germline V and J ends were trimmed by 3 bases and 4 bases, with 12 bases remaining between them. CDR3 DNA sequence: TGTGCCAGTAGTATTGCAGGGTACGGCTATGGCTACACCTTC. Translation: CASSIAGYGYGYTF.

This clone showed up just a few times. The chain recombines TRBV21-1 with TRBJ1-1. TRBV21-1 is a known pseudogene. There are 10 residues in the CDR3. The CDR3 region has the DNA TGTGCCAGCAGCTTCGCTGAAGCTTTCTTT. Translation: CASSFAEAFF.

This sequence joins TRBV7-9 and TRBJ2-2; 7 bases align to TRBD2. The germline gives CDR1 SEHNR, CDR2 FQNEAQ (reference sequence). The CDR3 is 16 amino acids. Losses at the gene ends were 5 bases for V and 1 base for J; bases not matched to a gene: 7. The CDR3 nucleotides are TGTGCCAGCAGCGACCCTGCGGGAGTGAACACCGGGGAGCTGTTTTTT. This sequence encodes CASSDPAGVNTGELFF.

The V and J genes are TRBV5-8 and TRBJ2-1; D is unresolved. The CDR3 has 15 residues. Trimming removed 4 bases from V and 0 bases from J, with 11 bases in between. CDR1 and CDR2 from the germline V gene are SGHTS and YDEGEE. This CDR3 reads CASSQGESSYNEQFF. CDR3 coding DNA: TGTGCCAGCAGCCAAGGAGAGAGCTCCTACAATGAGCAGTTCTTC.

This chain connects TRBV5-1 to TRBJ2-1; TRBD2 aligns across 7 bases. This CDR3 has 15 amino acids. V lost 4 bases, J lost 3 bases, and 7 bases stayed unmatched. Germline V gives CDR1 SGHRS, CDR2 YFSETQ. The CDR3 reads CASSPGLVDYNEQFF. The CDR3 nucleotides are TGCGCCAGCAGCCCAGGACTAGTCGACTACAATGAGCAGTTCTTC.

The chain has TRBV27 and TRBJ2-7; 11 nucleotides line up with TRBD1. Trimming took 2 bases from V and 4 from J; bases not matched to a gene: 4. The CDR3 is 15 residues long. Germline CDR1 is MNHEY and CDR2 is SMNVEV (reference sequence). DNA of the CDR3: TGTGCCAGCAGTTTAAAGGGACAGGGGGTTTACGAGCAGTACTTC. The encoded protein is CASSLKGQGVYEQYF.

The chain couples TRBV27 to TRBJ1-1, with 8 bases aligning to TRBD1. Trimming took 5 bases from V and 1 from J; bases not matched to a gene: 6. The germline V gene encodes CDR1 MNHEY and CDR2 SMNVEV (reference sequence). The CDR3 consists of 15 residues. As DNA, the CDR3 is TGTGCCAGCAGTGTCAGGGGGCGTCCGAACACTGAAGCTTTCTTT. It specifies CASSVRGRPNTEAFF.

The chain combines TRBV19 with TRBJ2-1, with D unresolved. The V end lost 2 bases, the J end lost 6 bases, and 8 bases lay between the germline ends. Germline V gene data show CDR1 as LNHDA and CDR2 as SQIVND (reference sequence). The CDR3 totals 13 residues. Here the CDR3 DNA reads TGTGCCAGTAGTATACCAGGCTTCAATGAGCAGTTCTTC. Amino acids: CASSIPGFNEQFF.

The V gene is TRBV10-3, the J gene TRBJ1-2, with 7 nucleotides matching TRBD1. The CDR3 spans 12 residues. After removal of 11 bases from V and 2 bases from J, the junction contained 5 bases not matched to a gene. Germline lookup yields CDR1 ENHRY and CDR2 SYGVKD. Written as DNA, the CDR3 is TGTGCCTCCCAGGGGGAAAACTATGGCTACACCTTC. This gives the protein CASQGENYGYTF.

The rearrangement joins TRBV18 to TRBJ1-5, with 8 bases that match TRBD1. The CDR3 is 15 amino acids. Germline V lookup: CDR1 KGHSH, CDR2 LQKENI. V trimming: 3 bases; J trimming: 3 bases; junction bases outside the gene matches: 4. The CDR3 reads CASSPNRGVNQPQHF. The CDR3 DNA reads TGTGCCAGCTCACCCAACAGGGGGGTCAATCAGCCCCAGCATTTT.

This clone was observed once. The chain recombines TRBV27 with TRBJ2-7, with TRBD1 matching 10 bases. The V gene end was trimmed by 6 bases and the J gene end by 1 base; junction bases not matched to a gene: 9. Germline assignment: CDR1 MNHEY and CDR2 SMNVEV (reference sequence). This CDR3 is built from 16 residues. CDR3 residues: CASSDRGRVGSYEQYF. CDR3 DNA sequence: TGTGCCAGCAGCGACAGGGGGCGCGTAGGTTCCTACGAGCAGTACTTC.

The CDR3 loop reads CASSTRTGGTDTQYF. The DNA of the CDR3 is TGTGCCAGCAGCACCCGGACAGGGGGCACAGATACGCAGTATTTT. The rearrangement uses TRBV2 and TRBJ2-3, with 9 bases fitting TRBD1. This CDR3 is 15 amino acids long. With V trimmed by 6 bases and J by 1 base, 5 bases remained unmatched. Germline V lookup: CDR1 SNHLY, CDR2 FYNNEI.

This clone has more than one count but fewer than ten. The gene calls are TRBV4-3 and TRBJ1-2; the match to TRBD1 covers 8 bases. The V segment lost 0 bases and the J segment 6 bases; nucleotides outside the gene matches: 9. Germline loops: CDR1 LGHNA, CDR2 YSLEER. The CDR3 covers 16 residues. The CDR3 is CASSQDVLQDRDGYTF. CDR3 nucleotide sequence: TGCGCCAGCAGCCAAGATGTTTTACAGGACAGGGATGGCTACACCTTC.

The rearrangement links TRBV7-9 to TRBJ1-4, with 8 bases aligning to TRBD1. The CDR3 is 16 amino acids. The germline V gene encodes CDR1 SEHNR and CDR2 FQNEAQ (reference sequence). Losses at the gene ends were 1 base for V and 7 bases for J; bases not matched to a gene: 8. This CDR3 reads CASSLVPGGNFEKLFF. The DNA of the CDR3 is TGTGCCAGCAGCTTAGTGCCAGGGGGCAATTTTGAAAAACTGTTTTTT.

V and J are TRBV7-2 and TRBJ1-6, with 10 bases aligning to TRBD1. The V segment lost 5 bases and the J segment 10 bases; nucleotides outside the gene matches: 8. Germline V CDR1 and CDR2: SGHTA, FQGNSA. The CDR3 spans 15 residues. CDR3 sequence (DNA): TGTGCCAGCAGCATCGGACAGGGGGTCAGGTCACCCCTCCACTTT. As protein: CASSIGQGVRSPLHF. The full variable domain, with the rest looked up from reference TRBV7-2 and TRBJ1-6, is GAGVSQSPSNKVTEKGKDVELRCDPISGHTALYWYRQSLGQGLEFLIYFQGNSAPDKSGLPSDRFSAERTGGSVSTLTIQRTQQEDSAVYLCASSIGQGVRSPLHFGNGTRLTVT.

This chain links TRBV9 with TRBJ2-7, with 10 bases fitting TRBD1. The J segment lost 1 base and the V segment lost 3 bases, leaving 10 bases of the junction unmatched. CDR3 length equals 17 residues. Germline V gene lookup returns CDR1 SGDLS and CDR2 YYNGEE. CDR3 sequence: CASSEQRDRGESYEQYF. Here the CDR3 DNA reads TGTGCCAGCAGCGAGCAGCGGGACAGGGGCGAGTCCTACGAGCAGTACTTC.

The chain links TRBV9 to TRBJ2-2; the match to TRBD1 covers 12 bases. The germline CDR1 and CDR2 sequences are SGDLS and YYNGEE. The CDR3 runs to 17 residues. Trimming at V came to 1 base and at J to 7 bases, leaving 8 bases not matched to a gene. The CDR3 region is CASSVTPGQGAVGELFF. For the CDR3, the DNA is TGTGCCAGCAGCGTAACACCGGGACAGGGGGCGGTCGGGGAGCTGTTTTTT.

This clone was seen just once. V usage is TRBV5-1 and J usage is TRBJ2-3; 13 positions agree with TRBD2. Germline V gene lookup returns CDR1 SGHRS and CDR2 YFSETQ. This CDR3 is 17 amino acids long. V lost 4 bases, J lost 0 bases, and 5 bases stayed unmatched. CDR3 sequence: CASSLRTSGSSTDTQYF. The CDR3 coding sequence is TGCGCCAGCAGCCTAAGGACTAGCGGGAGTAGCACAGATACGCAGTATTTT.